These T cell receptor beta chains were read from a single sample in a study of T cells in localized non-small cell lung cancer. Sequenced by immunoSEQ multiplex PCR; TCRdb stores in-frame clones only, minus some. The repertoire has 2,500 to 3,500 clones, 25% to 30% of them found once; the top ten carry about an eighth. The source material was normal lung tissue next to the tumor, sampled before any cancer treatment. These receptors were obtained from a woman aged 40-75 years with stage I lung adenocarcinoma. Both conserved end residues are part of each CDR3. D genes are given only for firm matches. Rows give clone size only sometimes, using once, few, many, or a class for an expanded clone.

V	J	D	size	CDR3	DNA
TRBV30	TRBJ2-5	.	.	CAWRFPGGRETQYF	TGTGCCTGGAGGTTTCCGGGGGGCCGGGAGACCCAGTACTTC
TRBV9	TRBJ2-2	TRBD1	few	CASSVARDRGNTGELFF	TGTGCCAGCAGCGTAGCCAGAGACAGGGGGAACACCGGGGAGCTGTTTTTT
TRBV5-1	TRBJ2-7	TRBD2	once	CASSLAGTSGGSSYEQYF	TGCGCCAGCAGCTTGGCCGGGACTAGCGGGGGGAGCTCCTACGAGCAGTACTTC
TRBV19	TRBJ2-1	TRBD2	large	CATSGLAGSSSYNEQFF	TGTGCCACCTCGGGACTAGCGGGCTCCAGCTCCTACAATGAGCAGTTCTTC
TRBV28	TRBJ1-1	.	.	CASSLYTDNTEAFF	TGTGCCAGCAGTTTATATACAGATAACACTGAAGCTTTCTTT
TRBV15	TRBJ2-2	.	.	CATSPRMGVTGGELFF	TGTGCCACCAGTCCCAGGATGGGGGTGACGGGCGGGGAGCTGTTTTTT
TRBV19	TRBJ2-5	TRBD1	.	CASSVRPDRGLRETQYF	TGTGCCAGTAGTGTCCGCCCCGACAGGGGGCTGAGGGAGACCCAGTACTTC
TRBV1	TRBJ1-2	.	.	CASSQEWRTANYGYTF	TGCGCCAGCAGCCAAGAATGGAGAACAGCGAACTATGGCTACACCTTC
TRBV2	TRBJ1-5	.	.	CASHEDSNQPQHF	TGTGCCAGCCACGAGGACAGCAATCAGCCCCAGCATTTT
TRBV19	TRBJ1-2	TRBD1	once	CASSPTGFHGYTF	TGTGCCAGTAGTCCGACAGGGTTCCATGGCTACACCTTC
TRBV6-8	TRBJ1-2	TRBD1	few	CASRRTGTNYGYTF	TGTGCCAGCAGGAGGACAGGGACTAACTATGGCTACACCTTC
TRBV9	TRBJ1-1	TRBD1	.	CASSERGFGQGDRSEAFF	TGTGCCAGCAGTGAAAGGGGATTTGGACAGGGGGATCGATCTGAAGCTTTCTTT
TRBV30	TRBJ1-5	.	.	CAWSPGGHNQPQHF	TGTGCCTGGAGTCCCGGGGGACACAATCAGCCCCAGCATTTT
TRBV5-1	TRBJ2-3	TRBD2	few	CASSSRLSSGRAEDTQYF	TGCGCCAGCAGCTCCCGATTATCTAGCGGGAGGGCCGAAGATACGCAGTATTTT
TRBV7-2	TRBJ1-1	.	medium-sized	CASSRGENTEAFF	TGTGCCAGCAGCAGGGGGGAGAACACTGAAGCTTTCTTT
TRBV11-3	TRBJ2-7	TRBD2	few	CASSAGRAGAVYEQYF	TGTGCCAGCAGCGCAGGGAGAGCGGGAGCTGTATACGAGCAGTACTTC
TRBV11-3	TRBJ2-2	TRBD2	medium-sized	CASSGTSGTGELFF	TGTGCCAGCAGCGGGACTAGCGGCACCGGGGAGCTGTTTTTT
TRBV11-3	TRBJ2-1	TRBD2	.	CASSYAGTSENNEQFF	TGTGCCAGCAGCTATGCCGGGACTAGCGAGAACAATGAGCAGTTCTTC
TRBV12-5	TRBJ2-3	TRBD2	.	CASGSSGRTDTQYF	TGTGCTAGTGGCTCAAGCGGGAGAACAGATACGCAGTATTTT
TRBV6-8	TRBJ1-3	.	few	CASIPDAGLGNTIYF	TGTGCCAGCATTCCGGATGCCGGGTTAGGAAACACCATATATTTT
TRBV6-8	TRBJ2-6	.	few	CASSWSASGANVLTF	TGTGCCAGCAGTTGGTCGGCATCTGGGGCCAACGTCCTGACTTTC
TRBV9	TRBJ2-5	.	.	CASSVRAQETQYF	TGTGCCAGCAGCGTTCGGGCCCAAGAGACCCAGTACTTC
TRBV11-3	TRBJ2-1	TRBD2	few	CASRSGTTLSEQFF	TGTGCCAGCAGGTCCGGGACTACCTTGAGTGAGCAGTTCTTC